This T cell receptor (beta chain) was identified in a study of CD8 T cells in ankylosing spondylitis. Overall study findings and caveats: As for the disease-linked clones, they showed a CD8+ phenotype and occurred at relatively low frequencies in peripheral blood.

TCRdb itself ran the 5' RACE reads through MiXCR, one entry per CDR3 protein. The profile shows a few hundred thousand distinct CDR3 sequences, roughly 22% of them singletons. About this clonotype itself: What it binds is not known.

Unmatched junction bases numbered 15, after V lost 5 bases and J lost 6 bases. This CDR3 has 18 amino acids. Germline V gene sequence: CDR1 SGHAT, CDR2 FQNNGV. The chain joins TRBV11-2 to TRBJ2-1, with 11 bases fitting TRBD2. The sequence came from a male donor with ankylosing spondylitis or in good health (not recorded which). The source material was blood, either unsorted or a sorted T cell fraction (not recorded which). This chain's CDR3 is CASSHGGPLAGATNEQFF. DNA of the CDR3: TGTGCCAGCAGCCACGGGGGCCCACTAGCGGGGGCCACCAATGAGCAGTTCTTC.